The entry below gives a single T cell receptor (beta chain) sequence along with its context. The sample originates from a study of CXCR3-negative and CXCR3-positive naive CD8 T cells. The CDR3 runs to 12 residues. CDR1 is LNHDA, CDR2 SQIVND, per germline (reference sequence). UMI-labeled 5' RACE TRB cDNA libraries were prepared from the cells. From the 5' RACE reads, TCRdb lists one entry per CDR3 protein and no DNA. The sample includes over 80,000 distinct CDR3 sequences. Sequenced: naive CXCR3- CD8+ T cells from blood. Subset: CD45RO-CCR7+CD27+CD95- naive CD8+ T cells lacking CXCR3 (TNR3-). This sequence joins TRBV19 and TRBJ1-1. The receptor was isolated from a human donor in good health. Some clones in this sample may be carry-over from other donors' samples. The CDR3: CASSIGNTEAFF.